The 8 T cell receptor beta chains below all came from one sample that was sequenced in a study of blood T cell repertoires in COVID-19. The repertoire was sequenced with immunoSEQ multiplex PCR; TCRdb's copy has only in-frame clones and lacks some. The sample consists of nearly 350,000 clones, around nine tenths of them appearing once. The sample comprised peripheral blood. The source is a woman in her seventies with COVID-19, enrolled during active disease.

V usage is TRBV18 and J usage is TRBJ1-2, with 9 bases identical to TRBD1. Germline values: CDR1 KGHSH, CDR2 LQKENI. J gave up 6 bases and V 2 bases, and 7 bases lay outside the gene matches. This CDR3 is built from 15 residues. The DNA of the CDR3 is TGTGCCAGCTCACCAGTCGGACAGGGGAGAGATGGCTACACCTTC. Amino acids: CASSPVGQGRDGYTF.

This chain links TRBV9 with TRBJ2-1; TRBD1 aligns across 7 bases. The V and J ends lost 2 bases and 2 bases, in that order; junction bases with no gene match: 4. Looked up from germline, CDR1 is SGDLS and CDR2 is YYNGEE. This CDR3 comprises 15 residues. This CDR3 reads CASSVTGDTYNEQFF. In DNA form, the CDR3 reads TGTGCCAGCAGCGTTACAGGGGACACCTACAATGAGCAGTTCTTC.

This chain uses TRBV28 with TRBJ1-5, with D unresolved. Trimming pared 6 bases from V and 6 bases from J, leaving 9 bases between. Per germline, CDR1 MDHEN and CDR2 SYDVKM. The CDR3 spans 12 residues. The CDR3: CASRLTGQPQHF. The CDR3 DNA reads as TGTGCCAGCAGACTGACGGGTCAGCCCCAGCATTTT.

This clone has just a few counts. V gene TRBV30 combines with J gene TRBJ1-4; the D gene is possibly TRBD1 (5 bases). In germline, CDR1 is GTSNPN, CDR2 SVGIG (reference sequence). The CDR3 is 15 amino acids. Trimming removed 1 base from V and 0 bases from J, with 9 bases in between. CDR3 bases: TGTGCCTGGAGTGCCCCAGGGTCAACTAATGAAAAACTGTTTTTT. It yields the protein CAWSAPGSTNEKLFF.

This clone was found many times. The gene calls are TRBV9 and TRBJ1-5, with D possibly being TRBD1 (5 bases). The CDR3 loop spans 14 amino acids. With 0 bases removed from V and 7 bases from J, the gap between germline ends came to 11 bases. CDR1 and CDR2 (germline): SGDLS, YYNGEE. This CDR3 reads CASSVETGGQPQHF. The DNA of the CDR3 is TGTGCCAGCAGCGTAGAAACAGGCGGCCAGCCCCAGCATTTT.

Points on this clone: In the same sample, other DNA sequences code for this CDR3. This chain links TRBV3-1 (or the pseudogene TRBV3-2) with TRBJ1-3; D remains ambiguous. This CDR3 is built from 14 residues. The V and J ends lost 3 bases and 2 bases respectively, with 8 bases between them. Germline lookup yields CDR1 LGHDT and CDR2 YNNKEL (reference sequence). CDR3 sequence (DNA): TGTGCCAGCAGCCAGGCGGGAGCTGGAAACACCATATATTTT. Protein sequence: CASSQAGAGNTIYF.

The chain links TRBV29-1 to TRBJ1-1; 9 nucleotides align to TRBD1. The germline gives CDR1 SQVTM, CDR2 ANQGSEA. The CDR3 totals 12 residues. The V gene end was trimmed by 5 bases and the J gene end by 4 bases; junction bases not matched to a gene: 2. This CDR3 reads CSVPDRGTEAFF. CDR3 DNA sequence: TGCAGCGTTCCGGACAGGGGCACTGAAGCTTTCTTT.

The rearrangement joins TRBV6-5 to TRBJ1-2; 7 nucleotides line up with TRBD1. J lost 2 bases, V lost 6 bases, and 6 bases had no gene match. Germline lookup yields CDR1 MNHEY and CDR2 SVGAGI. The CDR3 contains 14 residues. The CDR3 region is CASRASGQNYGYTF. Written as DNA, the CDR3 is TGTGCCAGCAGGGCGTCGGGACAGAACTATGGCTACACCTTC.